This paragraph reports one T cell receptor beta chain. Its cognate antigen is unknown. One entry per CDR3 protein, called by TCRdb with MiXCR from the RT-PCR reads. Among hundreds of thousands of distinct CDR3 sequences listed, approximately 17% were seen once. This entry is derived from a study of response to subunit inactivated influenza vaccine. Unmatched junction bases numbered 4, after V lost 7 bases and J lost 7 bases. This CDR3 has 12 residues. Per the germline V gene, CDR1 is SGHRS and CDR2 is YFSETQ. Study outcomes and limitations: Few new T cells, the authors suggested, are recruited by each seasonal influenza vaccination.

This sequence originates from a man in his fifties or sixties who received an inactivated influenza vaccine. Sequenced material: PBMCs from blood, taken about 5 days after vaccination. J is TRBJ2-7 and V is TRBV5-1; 11 bases agree with TRBD1. The CDR3 bases are TGCGCCAGCGGGACAGGGGGTGAGGAGCAGTACTTC. Its translation: CASGTGGEEQYF.